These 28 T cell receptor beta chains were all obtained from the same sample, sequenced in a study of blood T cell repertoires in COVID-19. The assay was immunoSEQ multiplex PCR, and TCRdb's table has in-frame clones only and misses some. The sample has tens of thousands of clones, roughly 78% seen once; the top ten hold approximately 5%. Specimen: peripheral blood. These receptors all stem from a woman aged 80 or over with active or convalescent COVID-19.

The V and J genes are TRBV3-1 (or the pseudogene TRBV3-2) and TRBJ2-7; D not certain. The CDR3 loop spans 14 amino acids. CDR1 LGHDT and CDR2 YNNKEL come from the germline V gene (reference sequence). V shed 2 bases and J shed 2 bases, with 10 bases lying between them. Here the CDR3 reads CASSQLGIAYEQYF. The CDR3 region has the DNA TGTGCCAGCAGCCAACTCGGTATAGCCTACGAGCAGTACTTC.

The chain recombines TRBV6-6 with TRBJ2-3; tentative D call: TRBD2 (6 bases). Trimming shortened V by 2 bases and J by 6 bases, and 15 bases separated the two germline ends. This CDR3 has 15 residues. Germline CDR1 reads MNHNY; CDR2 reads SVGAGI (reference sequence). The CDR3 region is CASSYPTSGWDTQYF. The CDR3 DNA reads TGTGCCAGCAGTTACCCGACTAGTGGTTGGGATACGCAGTATTTT.

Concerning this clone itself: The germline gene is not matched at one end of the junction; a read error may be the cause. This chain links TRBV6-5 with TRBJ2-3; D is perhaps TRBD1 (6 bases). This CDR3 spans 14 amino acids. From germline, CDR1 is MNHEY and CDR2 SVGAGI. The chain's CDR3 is CVSSRRQVTDTQYF. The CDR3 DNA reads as TGTGTCAGCAGCCGCAGACAGGTCACAGATACGCAGTATTTT.

The DNA of the CDR3 is TGTGCCAGCAGCTTACAAGGACAGTTTTCGGAAAAACTGTTTTTT. As protein: CASSLQGQFSEKLFF. The gene calls are TRBV7-2 and TRBJ1-4; a possible D gene is TRBD1 (6 bases). Germline assignment: CDR1 SGHTA and CDR2 FQGNSA. V lost 2 bases and J lost 8, with 15 bases in between. This CDR3 spans 15 amino acids.

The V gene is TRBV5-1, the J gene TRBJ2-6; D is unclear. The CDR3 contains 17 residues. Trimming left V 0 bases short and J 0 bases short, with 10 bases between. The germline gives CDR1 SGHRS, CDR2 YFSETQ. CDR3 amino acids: CASSLGSASSGANVLTF. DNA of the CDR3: TGCGCCAGCAGCTTGGGATCTGCGAGCTCTGGGGCCAACGTCCTGACTTTC.

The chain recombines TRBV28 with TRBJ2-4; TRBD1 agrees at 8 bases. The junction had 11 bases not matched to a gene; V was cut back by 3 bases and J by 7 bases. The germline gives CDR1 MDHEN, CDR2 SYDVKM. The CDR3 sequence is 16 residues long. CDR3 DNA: TGTGCCAGCAGTTTCTCAGGGAGAGGGGACAGGAACATTCAGTACTTC. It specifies CASSFSGRGDRNIQYF.

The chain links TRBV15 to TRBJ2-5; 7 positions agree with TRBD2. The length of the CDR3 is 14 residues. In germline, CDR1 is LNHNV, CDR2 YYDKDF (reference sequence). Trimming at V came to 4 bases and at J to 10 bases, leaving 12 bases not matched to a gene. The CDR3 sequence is CATSTPSGLGVQYF. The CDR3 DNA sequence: TGTGCCACCAGCACCCCTAGCGGACTCGGGGTCCAGTACTTC.

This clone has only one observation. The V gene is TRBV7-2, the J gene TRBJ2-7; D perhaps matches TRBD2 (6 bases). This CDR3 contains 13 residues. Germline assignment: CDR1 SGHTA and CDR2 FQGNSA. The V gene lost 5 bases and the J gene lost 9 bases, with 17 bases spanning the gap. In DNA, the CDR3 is TGTGCCAGCAGCCTTTACCCGACTAGTGCGCAGTACTTC. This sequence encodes CASSLYPTSAQYF.

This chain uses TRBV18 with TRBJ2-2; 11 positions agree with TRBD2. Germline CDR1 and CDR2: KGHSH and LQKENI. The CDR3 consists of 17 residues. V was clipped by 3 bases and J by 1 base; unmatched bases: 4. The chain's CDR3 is CASSPRGLAENTGELFF. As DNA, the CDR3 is TGTGCCAGCTCACCCCGGGGACTAGCGGAGAACACCGGGGAGCTGTTTTTT. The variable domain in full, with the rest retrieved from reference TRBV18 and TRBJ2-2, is NAGVMQNPRHLVRRRGQEARLRCSPMKGHSHVYWYRQLPEEGLKFMVYLQKENIIDESGMPKERFSAEFPKEGPSILRIQQVVRGDSAAYFCASSPRGLAENTGELFFGEGSRLTVL.

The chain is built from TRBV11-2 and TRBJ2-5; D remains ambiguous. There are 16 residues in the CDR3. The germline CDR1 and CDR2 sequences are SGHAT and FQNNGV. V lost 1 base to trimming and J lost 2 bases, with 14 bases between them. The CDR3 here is CASSLVKWWRQETQYF. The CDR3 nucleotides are TGTGCCAGCAGCTTAGTTAAGTGGTGGAGACAAGAGACCCAGTACTTC.

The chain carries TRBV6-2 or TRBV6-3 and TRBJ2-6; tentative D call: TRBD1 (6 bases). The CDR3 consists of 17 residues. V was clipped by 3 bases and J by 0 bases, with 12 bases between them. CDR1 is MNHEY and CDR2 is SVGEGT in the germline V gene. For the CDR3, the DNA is TGTGCCAGCAGTTATATCACAGGGAGCTCTGGGGCCAACGTCCTGACTTTC. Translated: CASSYITGSSGANVLTF.

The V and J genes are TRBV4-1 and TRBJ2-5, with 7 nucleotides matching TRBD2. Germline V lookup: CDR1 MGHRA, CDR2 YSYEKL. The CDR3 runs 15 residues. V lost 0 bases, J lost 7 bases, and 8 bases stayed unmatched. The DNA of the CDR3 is TGCGCCAGCAGCCAAGATGGGGGGGGATTGTTGACCCAGTACTTC. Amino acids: CASSQDGGGLLTQYF.

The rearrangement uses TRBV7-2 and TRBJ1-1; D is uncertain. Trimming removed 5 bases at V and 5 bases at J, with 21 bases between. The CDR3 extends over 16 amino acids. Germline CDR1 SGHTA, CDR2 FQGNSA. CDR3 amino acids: CASSPNGNPDLTEAFF. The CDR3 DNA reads TGTGCCAGCAGCCCAAACGGGAATCCGGACTTGACTGAAGCTTTCTTT.

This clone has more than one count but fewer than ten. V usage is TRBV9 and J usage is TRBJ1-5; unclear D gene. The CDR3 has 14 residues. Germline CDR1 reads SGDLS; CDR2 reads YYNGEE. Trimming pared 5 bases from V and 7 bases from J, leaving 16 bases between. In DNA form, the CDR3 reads TGTGCCAGCAGTCCGGGGAGGGCGGCGCAGCCCCAGCATTTT. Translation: CASSPGRAAQPQHF. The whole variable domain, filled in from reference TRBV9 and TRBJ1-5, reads DSGVTQTPKHLITATGQRVTLRCSPRSGDLSVYWYQQSLDQGLQFLIQYYNGEERAKGNILERFSAQQFPDLHSELNLSSLELGDSALYFCASSPGRAAQPQHFGDGTRLSIL.

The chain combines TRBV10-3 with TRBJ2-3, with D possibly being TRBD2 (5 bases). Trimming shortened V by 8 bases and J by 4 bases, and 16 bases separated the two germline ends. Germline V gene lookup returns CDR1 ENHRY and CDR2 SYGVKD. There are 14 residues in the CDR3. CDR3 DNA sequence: TGTGCCATCCGGACTCCCAGTATTCCAGATACGCAGTATTTT. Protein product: CAIRTPSIPDTQYF.

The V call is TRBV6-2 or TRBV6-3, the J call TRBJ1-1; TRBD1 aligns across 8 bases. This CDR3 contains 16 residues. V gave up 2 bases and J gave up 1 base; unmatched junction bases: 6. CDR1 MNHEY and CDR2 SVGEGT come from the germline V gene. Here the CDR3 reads CASSYPGQGQNTEAFF. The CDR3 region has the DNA TGTGCCAGCAGTTACCCCGGACAGGGACAGAACACTGAAGCTTTCTTT.

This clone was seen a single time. CDR3 sequence: CASNGKPGGKYQETQYF. The CDR3 nucleotides are TGTGCCAGCAACGGGAAGCCAGGGGGAAAGTACCAAGAGACCCAGTACTTC. V usage is TRBV7-9 and J usage is TRBJ2-5; 7 nucleotides align to TRBD1. Germline CDR1 and CDR2: SEHNR and FQNEAQ (reference sequence). This CDR3 spans 17 amino acids. V lost 7 bases, J lost 0 bases, and 14 bases stayed unmatched.

The CDR3 sequence is CASSSRLAGNEQFF. CDR3 DNA: TGTGCCAGCAGTTCTCGACTAGCGGGAAATGAGCAGTTCTTC. The V and J genes are TRBV28 and TRBJ2-1, with 11 bases matching TRBD2. Germline CDR1 and CDR2: MDHEN and SYDVKM. V lost 4 bases and J lost 7; bases outside the gene matches: 3. This CDR3 is built from 14 residues.

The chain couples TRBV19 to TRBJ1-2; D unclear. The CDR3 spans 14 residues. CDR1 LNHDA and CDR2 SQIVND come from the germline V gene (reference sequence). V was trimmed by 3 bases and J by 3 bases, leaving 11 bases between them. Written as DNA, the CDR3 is TGTGCCAGTAGTATTAGTCGGGGTGACTATGGCTACACCTTC. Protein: CASSISRGDYGYTF.

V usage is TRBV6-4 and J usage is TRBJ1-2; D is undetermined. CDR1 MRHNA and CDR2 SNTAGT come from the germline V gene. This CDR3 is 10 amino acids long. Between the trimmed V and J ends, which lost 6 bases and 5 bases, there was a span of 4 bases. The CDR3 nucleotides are TGTGCCAGCAGATCGTATGGCTACACCTTC. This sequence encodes CASRSYGYTF.

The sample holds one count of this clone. This chain's CDR3 is CATSRTGVNVGTDTQYF. The CDR3, as DNA: TGTGCCACCAGTAGGACAGGGGTTAACGTTGGCACAGATACGCAGTATTTT. The gene calls are TRBV24-1 and TRBJ2-3; 9 positions agree with TRBD1. Trimming cost V 6 bases and J 1 base; bases outside gene matches: 10. This CDR3 spans 17 amino acids. CDR1 KGHDR and CDR2 SFDVKD come from the germline V gene.

The CDR3 is CASSLGGASNQPQHF. As DNA, the CDR3 is TGTGCCAGCAGTCTCGGGGGGGCCAGCAATCAGCCCCAGCATTTT. This sequence joins TRBV5-4 and TRBJ1-5; D might be TRBD1 (6 bases). The germline CDR1 and CDR2 sequences are SGHNT and YYREEE (reference sequence). Trimming removed 5 bases at V and 1 base at J, with 13 bases between. The CDR3 runs to 15 residues.

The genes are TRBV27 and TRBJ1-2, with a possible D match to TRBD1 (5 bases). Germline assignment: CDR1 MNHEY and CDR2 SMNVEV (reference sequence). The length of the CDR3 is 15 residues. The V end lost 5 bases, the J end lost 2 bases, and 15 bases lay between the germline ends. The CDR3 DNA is TGTGCCAGCAGTGGGCGGGGCAGCGCAAACTATGGCTACACCTTC. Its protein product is CASSGRGSANYGYTF.

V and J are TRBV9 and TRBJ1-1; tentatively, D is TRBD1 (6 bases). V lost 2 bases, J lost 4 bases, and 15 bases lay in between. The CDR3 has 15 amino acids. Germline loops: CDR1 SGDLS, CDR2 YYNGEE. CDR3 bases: TGTGCCAGCAGCGTGTCCAGGGGAGGGTCCACTGAAGCTTTCTTT. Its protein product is CASSVSRGGSTEAFF.

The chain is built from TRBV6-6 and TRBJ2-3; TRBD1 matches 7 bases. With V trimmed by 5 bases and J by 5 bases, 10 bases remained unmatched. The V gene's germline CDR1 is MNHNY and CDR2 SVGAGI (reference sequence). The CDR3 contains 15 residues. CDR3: CASSQLRHRGDTQYF. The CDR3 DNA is TGTGCCAGCAGTCAGTTACGTCACAGGGGAGATACGCAGTATTTT.

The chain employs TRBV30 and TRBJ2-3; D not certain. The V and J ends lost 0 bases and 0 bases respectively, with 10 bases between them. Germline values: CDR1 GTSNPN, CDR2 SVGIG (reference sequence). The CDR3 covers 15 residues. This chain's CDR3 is CAWSVRSISTDTQYF. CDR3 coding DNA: TGTGCCTGGAGTGTACGGTCAATCAGCACAGATACGCAGTATTTT. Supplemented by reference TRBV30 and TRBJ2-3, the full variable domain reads SQTIHQWPATLVQPVGSPLSLECTVEGTSNPNLYWYRQAAGRGLQLLFYSVGIGQISSEVPQNLSASRPQDRQFILSSKKLLLSDSGFYLCAWSVRSISTDTQYFGPGTRLTVL.

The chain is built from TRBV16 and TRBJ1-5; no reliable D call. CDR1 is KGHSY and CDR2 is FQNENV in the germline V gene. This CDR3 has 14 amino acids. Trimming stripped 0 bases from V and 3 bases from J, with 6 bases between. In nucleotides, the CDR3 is TGTGCCAGCAGCCAATCCCCAGTCAATCAGCCCCAGCATTTT. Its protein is CASSQSPVNQPQHF.

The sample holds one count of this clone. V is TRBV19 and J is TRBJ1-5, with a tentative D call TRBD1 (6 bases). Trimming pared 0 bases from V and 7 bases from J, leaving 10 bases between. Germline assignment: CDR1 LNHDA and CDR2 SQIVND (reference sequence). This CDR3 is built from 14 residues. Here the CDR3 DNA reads TGTGCCAGTAGTATAGATGTACAGGGCCAGCCCCAGCATTTT. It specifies CASSIDVQGQPQHF.